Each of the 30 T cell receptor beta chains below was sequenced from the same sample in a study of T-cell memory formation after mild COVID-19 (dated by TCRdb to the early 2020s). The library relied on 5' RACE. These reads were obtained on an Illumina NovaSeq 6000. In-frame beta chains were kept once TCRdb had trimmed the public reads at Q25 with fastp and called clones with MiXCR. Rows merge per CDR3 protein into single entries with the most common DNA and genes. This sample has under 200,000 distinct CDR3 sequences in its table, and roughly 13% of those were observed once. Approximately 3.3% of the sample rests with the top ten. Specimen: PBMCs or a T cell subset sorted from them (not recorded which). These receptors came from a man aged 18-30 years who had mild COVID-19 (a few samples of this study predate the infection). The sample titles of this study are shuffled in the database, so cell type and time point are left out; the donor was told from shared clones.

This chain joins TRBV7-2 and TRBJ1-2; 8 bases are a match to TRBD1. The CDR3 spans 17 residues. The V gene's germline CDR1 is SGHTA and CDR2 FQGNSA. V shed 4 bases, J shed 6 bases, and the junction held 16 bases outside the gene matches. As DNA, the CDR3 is TGTGCCAGCAGCTCCCAATTCCGCCGGGCAGGGGGCAATGGCTACACCTTC. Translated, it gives CASSSQFRRAGGNGYTF. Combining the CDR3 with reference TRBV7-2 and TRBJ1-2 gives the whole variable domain GAGVSQSPSNKVTEKGKDVELRCDPISGHTALYWYRQSLGQGLEFLIYFQGNSAPDKSGLPSDRFSAERTGGSVSTLTIQRTQQEDSAVYLCASSSQFRRAGGNGYTFGSGTRLTVV.

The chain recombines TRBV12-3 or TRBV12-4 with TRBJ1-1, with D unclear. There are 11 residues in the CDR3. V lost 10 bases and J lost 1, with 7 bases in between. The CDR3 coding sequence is TGTGCCACCAGGACGAACACTGAAGCTTTCTTT. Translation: CATRTNTEAFF.

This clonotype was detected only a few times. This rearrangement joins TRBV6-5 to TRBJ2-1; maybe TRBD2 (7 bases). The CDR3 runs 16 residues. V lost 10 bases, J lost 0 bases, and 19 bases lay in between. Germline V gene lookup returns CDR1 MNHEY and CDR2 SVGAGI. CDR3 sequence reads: CATQGGGFDSYNEQFF. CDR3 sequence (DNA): TGTGCCACCCAAGGGGGGGGGTTCGACTCCTACAATGAGCAGTTCTTC.

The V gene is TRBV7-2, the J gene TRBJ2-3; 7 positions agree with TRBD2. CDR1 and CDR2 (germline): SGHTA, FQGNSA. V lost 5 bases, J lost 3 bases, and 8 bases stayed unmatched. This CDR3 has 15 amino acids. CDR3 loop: CASSPAGTRTDTQYF. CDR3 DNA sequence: TGTGCCAGCAGCCCAGCGGGAACGAGGACAGATACGCAGTATTTT. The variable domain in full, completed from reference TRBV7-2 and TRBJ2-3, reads GAGVSQSPSNKVTEKGKDVELRCDPISGHTALYWYRQSLGQGLEFLIYFQGNSAPDKSGLPSDRFSAERTGGSVSTLTIQRTQQEDSAVYLCASSPAGTRTDTQYFGPGTRLTVL.

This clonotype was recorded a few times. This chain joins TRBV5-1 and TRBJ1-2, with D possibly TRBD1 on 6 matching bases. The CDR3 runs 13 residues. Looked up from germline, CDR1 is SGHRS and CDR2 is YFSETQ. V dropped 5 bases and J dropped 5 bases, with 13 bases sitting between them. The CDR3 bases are TGCGCCAGCAGTCCATCGGGGGCTTATGGCTACACCTTC. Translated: CASSPSGAYGYTF.

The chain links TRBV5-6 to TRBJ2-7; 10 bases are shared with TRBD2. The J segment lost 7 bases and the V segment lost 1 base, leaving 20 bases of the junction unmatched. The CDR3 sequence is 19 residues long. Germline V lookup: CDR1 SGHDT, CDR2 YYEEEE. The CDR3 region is CASSLTASGGDFLAKEQYF. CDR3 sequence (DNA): TGTGCCAGCAGCTTGACGGCTAGCGGGGGTGACTTTCTTGCTAAGGAGCAGTACTTC.

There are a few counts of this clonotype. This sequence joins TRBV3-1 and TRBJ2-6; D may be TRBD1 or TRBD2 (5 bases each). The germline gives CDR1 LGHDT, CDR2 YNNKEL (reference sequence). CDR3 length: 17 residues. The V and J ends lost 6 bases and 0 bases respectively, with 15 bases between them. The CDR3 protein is CASRDSGRISGANVLTF. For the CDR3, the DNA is TGTGCCAGCAGGGATTCGGGGCGCATCTCTGGGGCCAACGTCCTGACTTTC.

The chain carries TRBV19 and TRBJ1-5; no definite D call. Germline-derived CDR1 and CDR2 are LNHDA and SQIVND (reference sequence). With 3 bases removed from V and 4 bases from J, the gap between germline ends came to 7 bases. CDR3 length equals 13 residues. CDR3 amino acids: CASSIAVNQPQHF. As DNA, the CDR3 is TGTGCCAGTAGTATCGCGGTGAATCAGCCCCAGCATTTT.

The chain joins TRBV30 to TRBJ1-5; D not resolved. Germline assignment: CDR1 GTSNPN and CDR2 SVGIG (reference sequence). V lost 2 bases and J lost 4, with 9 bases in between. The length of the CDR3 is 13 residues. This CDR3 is CAWSLMGNQPQHF. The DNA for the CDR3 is TGTGCCTGGAGTCTAATGGGAAATCAGCCCCAGCATTTT.

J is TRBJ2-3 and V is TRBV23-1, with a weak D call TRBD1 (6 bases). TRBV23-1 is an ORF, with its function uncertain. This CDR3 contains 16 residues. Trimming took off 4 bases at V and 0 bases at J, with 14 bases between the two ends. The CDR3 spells CASSRRDITSTDTQYF. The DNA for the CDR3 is TGCGCCAGCAGTCGAAGGGACATTACTAGCACAGATACGCAGTATTTT.

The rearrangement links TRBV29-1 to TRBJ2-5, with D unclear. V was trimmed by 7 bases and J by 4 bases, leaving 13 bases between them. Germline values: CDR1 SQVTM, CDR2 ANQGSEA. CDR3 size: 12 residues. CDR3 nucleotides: TGCAGCGAAGTACAGCAACGAGAGACCCAGTACTTC. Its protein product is CSEVQQRETQYF.

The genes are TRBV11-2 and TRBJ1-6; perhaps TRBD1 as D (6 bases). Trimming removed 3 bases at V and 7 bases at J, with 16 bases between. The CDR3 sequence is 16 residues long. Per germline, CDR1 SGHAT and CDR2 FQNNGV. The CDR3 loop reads CASSLRARGDNSPLHF. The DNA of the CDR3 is TGTGCCAGCAGCTTGCGGGCCAGGGGCGACAATTCACCCCTCCACTTT.

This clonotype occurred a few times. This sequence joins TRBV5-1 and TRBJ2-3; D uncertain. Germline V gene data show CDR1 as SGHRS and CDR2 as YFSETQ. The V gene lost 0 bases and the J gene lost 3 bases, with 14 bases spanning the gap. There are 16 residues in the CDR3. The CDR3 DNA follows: TGCGCCAGCAGCTTGGCCAAGCAAGGCCTGACAGATACGCAGTATTTT. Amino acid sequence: CASSLAKQGLTDTQYF.

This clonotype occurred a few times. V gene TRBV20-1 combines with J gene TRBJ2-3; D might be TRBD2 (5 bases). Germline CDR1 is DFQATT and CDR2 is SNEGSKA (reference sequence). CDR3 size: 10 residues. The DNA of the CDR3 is TGCAGCGTCGGGGAGCGTACGCAGTATTTT. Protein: CSVGERTQYF.

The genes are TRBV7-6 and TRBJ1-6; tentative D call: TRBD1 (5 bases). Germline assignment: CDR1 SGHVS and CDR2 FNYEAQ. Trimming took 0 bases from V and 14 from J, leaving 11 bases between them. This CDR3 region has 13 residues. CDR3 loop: CASSLALGEALHF. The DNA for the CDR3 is TGTGCCAGCAGCTTAGCGCTAGGGGAGGCCCTCCACTTT.

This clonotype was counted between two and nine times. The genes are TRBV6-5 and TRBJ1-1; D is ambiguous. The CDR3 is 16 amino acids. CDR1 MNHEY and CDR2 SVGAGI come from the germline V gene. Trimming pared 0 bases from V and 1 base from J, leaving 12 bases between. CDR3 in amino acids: CASSYSWAGANTEAFF. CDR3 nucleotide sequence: TGTGCCAGCAGTTACTCGTGGGCTGGAGCGAACACTGAAGCTTTCTTT.

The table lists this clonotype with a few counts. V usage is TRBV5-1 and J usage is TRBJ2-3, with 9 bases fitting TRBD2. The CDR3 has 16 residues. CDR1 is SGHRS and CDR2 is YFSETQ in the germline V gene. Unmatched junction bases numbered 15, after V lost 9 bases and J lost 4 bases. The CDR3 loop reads CATSGAGGSYPDTQYF. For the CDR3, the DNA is TGCGCCACCTCGGGAGCGGGGGGTTCCTATCCAGATACGCAGTATTTT.

This chain's CDR3 is CASSPMGGDYGYTF. The CDR3 DNA is TGTGCCAGCAGTCCGATGGGGGGGGACTATGGCTACACCTTC. The chain joins TRBV25-1 to TRBJ1-2, with D maybe TRBD1 (5 bases). The germline gives CDR1 MGHDK, CDR2 SYGVNS. The CDR3 spans 14 residues. Trimming cost V 5 bases and J 3 bases, with 13 bases left between them.

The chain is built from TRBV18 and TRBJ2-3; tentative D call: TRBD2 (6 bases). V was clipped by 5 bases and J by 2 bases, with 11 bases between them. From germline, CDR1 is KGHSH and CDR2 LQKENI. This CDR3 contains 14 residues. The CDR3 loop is CASSGRTNTDTQYF. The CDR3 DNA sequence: TGTGCCAGCTCAGGGAGGACGAACACAGATACGCAGTATTTT.

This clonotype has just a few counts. The CDR3 loop reads CASSQEARTEAFF. In DNA form, the CDR3 reads TGTGCCAGCAGCCAGGAGGCGAGAACTGAAGCTTTCTTT. The V and J genes are TRBV3-1 and TRBJ1-1; D gene ambiguous. Trimming removed 3 bases at V and 5 bases at J, with 10 bases between. This CDR3 contains 13 residues. Germline lookup yields CDR1 LGHDT and CDR2 YNNKEL (reference sequence). The whole variable domain, remainder taken from reference TRBV3-1 and TRBJ1-1, is DTAVSQTPKYLVTQMGNDKSIKCEQNLGHDTMYWYKQDSKKFLKIMFSYNNKELIINETVPNRFSPKSPDKAHLNLHINSLELGDSAVYFCASSQEARTEAFFGQGTRLTVV.

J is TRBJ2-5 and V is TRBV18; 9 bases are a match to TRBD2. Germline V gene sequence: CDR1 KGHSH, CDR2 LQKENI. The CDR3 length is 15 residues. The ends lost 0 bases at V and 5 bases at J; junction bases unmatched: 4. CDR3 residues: CASSPPSGGSETQYF. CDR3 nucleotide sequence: TGTGCCAGCTCACCACCCAGCGGGGGGAGTGAGACCCAGTACTTC.

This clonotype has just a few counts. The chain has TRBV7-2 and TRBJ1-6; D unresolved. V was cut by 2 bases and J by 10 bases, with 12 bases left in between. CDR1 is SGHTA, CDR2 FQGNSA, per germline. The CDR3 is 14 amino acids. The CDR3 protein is CASSLMGVSSPLHF. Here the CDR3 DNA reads TGTGCCAGCAGCTTAATGGGAGTAAGCTCACCCCTCCACTTT.

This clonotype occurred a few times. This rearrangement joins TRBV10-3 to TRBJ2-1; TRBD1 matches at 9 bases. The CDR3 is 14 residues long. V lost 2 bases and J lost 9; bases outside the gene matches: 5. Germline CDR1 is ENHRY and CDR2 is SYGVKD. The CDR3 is CAISEGQGSIEQFF. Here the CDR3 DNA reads TGTGCCATCAGTGAGGGACAGGGGTCGATTGAGCAGTTCTTC.

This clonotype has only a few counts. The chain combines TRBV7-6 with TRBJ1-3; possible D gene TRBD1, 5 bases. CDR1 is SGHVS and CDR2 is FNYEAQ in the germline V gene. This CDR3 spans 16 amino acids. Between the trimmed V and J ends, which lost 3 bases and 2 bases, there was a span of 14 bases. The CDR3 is CASSFGQGRTGNTIYF. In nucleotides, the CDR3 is TGTGCCAGCAGCTTTGGGCAGGGAAGGACTGGAAACACCATATATTTT.

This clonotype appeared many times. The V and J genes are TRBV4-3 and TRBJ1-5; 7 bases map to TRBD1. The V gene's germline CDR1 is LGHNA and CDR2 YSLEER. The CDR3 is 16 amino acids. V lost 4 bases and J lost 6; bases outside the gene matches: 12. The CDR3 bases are TGCGCCAGCAGCCGGGAAAGAATGACAGGGAGTCAGCCCCAGCATTTT. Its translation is CASSRERMTGSQPQHF.

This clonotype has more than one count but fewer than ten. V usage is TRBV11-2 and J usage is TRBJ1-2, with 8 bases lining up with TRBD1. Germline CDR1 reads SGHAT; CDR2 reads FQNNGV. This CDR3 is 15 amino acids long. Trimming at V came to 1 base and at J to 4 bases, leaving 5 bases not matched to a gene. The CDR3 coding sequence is TGTGCCAGCAGCTTAGGCCGAGACAGGGGCTATGGCTACACCTTC. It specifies CASSLGRDRGYGYTF.

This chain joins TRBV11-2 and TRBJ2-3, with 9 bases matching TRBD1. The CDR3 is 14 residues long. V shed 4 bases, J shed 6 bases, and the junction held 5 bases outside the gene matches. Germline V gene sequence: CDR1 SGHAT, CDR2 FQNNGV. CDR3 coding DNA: TGTGCCAGCAGCTCCGACAGGGGGGGGGATACGCAGTATTTT. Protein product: CASSSDRGGDTQYF.

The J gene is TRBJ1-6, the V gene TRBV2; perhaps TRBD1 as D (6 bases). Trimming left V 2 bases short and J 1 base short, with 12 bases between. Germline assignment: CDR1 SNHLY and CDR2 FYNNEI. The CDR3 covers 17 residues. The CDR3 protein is CASSEFRGGSYNSPLHF. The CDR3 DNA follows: TGTGCCAGCAGTGAATTTCGAGGGGGGTCCTATAATTCACCCCTCCACTTT.

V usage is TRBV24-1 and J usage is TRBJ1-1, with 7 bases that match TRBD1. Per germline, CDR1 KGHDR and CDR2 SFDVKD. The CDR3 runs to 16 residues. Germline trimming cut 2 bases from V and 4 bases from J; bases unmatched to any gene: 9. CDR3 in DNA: TGTGCCACCAGTGATTCGCAGACAGGGCCGGTCACTGAAGCTTTCTTT. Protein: CATSDSQTGPVTEAFF.

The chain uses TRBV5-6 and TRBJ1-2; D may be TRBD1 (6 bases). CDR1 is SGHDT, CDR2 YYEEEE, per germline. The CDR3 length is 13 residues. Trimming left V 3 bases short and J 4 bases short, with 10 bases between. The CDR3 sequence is CASSSQGSYGYTF. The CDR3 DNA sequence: TGTGCCAGCAGCTCACAGGGATCCTATGGCTACACCTTC. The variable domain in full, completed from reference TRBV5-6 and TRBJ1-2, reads DAGVTQSPTHLIKTRGQQVTLRCSPKSGHDTVSWYQQALGQGPQFIFQYYEEEERQRGNFPDRFSGHQFPNYSSELNVNALLLGDSALYLCASSSQGSYGYTFGSGTRLTVV.